The clone carrying this TCR beta chain has ten or more counts. Antigen: not known. Unique molecular identifiers were incorporated into the prepared TCRbeta library. In TCRdb, the PCR reads were re-called with MiXCR into one record per CDR3 protein. The sample lists approximately 500,000 distinct CDR3 sequences; about 10% were seen once. This entry belongs to a study of T-cell reconstitution after alpha-beta-depleted transplantation in children. The study's findings and limits: The high TCRbeta diversity at day 60 in some patients came from surviving recipient T cells and thymic progenitors. Counts and diversity of T cells one year after transplant came mostly from newly produced T cells.

Unmatched junction bases numbered 10, after V lost 4 bases and J lost 2 bases. Germline V lookup: CDR1 SGHRS, CDR2 YFSETQ. The CDR3 length is 18 residues. This rearrangement joins TRBV5-1 to TRBJ2-7, with 15 nucleotides matching TRBD2. The source is a child aged 2-15 years with inherited bone marrow failure, due to receive a stem cell transplant. The input for sequencing was PBMCs, taken before TCRalphabeta/CD19-depleted stem cell transplant. DNA for the CDR3: TGCGCCAGCAGCCCCAATCGGGGGACTAGCGGGGGGCCCTACGAGCAGTACTTC. Its protein product is CASSPNRGTSGGPYEQYF.